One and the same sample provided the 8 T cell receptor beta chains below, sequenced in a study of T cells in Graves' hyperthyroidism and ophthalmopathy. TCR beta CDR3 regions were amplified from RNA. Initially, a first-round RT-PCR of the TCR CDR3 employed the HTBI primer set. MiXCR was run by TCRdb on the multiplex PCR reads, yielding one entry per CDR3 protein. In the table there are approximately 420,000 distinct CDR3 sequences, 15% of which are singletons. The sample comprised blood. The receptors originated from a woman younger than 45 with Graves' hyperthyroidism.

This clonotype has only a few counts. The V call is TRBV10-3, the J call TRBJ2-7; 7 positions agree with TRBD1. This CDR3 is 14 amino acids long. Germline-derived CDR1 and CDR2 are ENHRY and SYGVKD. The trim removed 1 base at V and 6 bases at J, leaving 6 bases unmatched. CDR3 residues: CAISELQGISEQYF. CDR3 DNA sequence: TGTGCCATCAGTGAGTTACAGGGGATTAGCGAGCAGTACTTC.

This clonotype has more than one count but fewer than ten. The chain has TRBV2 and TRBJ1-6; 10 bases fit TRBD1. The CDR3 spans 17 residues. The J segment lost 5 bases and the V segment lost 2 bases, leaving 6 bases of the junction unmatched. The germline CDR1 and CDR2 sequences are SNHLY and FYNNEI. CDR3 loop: CASSELPGQGNNSPLHF. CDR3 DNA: TGTGCCAGCAGTGAACTCCCGGGACAGGGGAATAATTCACCCCTCCACTTT.

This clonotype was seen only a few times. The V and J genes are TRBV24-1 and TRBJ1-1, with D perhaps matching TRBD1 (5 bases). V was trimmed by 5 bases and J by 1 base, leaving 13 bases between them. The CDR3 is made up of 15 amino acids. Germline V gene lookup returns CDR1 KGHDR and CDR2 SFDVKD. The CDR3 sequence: CATSGAGIRNTEAFF. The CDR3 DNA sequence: TGTGCCACCAGTGGCGCAGGGATAAGGAACACTGAAGCTTTCTTT.

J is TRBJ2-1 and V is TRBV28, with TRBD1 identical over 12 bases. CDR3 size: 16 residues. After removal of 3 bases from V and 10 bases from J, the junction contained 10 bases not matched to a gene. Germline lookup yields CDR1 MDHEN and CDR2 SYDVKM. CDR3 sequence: CASSFFGGQGANEQFF. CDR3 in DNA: TGTGCCAGCAGTTTCTTCGGGGGACAGGGGGCGAACGAGCAGTTCTTC.

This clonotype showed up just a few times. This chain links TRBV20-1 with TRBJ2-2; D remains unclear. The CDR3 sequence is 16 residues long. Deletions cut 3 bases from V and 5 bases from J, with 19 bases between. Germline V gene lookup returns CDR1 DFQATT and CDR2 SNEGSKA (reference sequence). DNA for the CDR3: TGCAGTGCTAGGCCTTTTGCCAGCCAGACAACCGGGGAGCTGTTTTTT. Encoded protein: CSARPFASQTTGELFF.

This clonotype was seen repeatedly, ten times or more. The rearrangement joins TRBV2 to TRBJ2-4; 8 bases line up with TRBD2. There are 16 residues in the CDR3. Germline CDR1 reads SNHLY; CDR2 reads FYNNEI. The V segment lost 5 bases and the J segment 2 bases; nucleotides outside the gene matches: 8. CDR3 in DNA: TGTGCCAGCAGTTGGGGGGGACTAGAAACCAAAAACATTCAGTACTTC. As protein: CASSWGGLETKNIQYF.

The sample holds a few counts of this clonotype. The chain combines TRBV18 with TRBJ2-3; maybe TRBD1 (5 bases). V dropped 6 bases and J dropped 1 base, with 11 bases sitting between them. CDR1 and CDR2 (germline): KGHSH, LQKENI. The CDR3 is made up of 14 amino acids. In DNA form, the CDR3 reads TGTGCCAGCTCGTACACAGGCGGCACAGATACGCAGTATTTT. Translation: CASSYTGGTDTQYF.

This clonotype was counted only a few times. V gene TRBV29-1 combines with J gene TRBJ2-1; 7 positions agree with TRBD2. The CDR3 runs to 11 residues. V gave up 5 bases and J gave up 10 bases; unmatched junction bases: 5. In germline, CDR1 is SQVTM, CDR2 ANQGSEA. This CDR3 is CSVLDGGEQFF. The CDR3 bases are TGCAGCGTTCTTGACGGGGGGGAGCAGTTCTTC.